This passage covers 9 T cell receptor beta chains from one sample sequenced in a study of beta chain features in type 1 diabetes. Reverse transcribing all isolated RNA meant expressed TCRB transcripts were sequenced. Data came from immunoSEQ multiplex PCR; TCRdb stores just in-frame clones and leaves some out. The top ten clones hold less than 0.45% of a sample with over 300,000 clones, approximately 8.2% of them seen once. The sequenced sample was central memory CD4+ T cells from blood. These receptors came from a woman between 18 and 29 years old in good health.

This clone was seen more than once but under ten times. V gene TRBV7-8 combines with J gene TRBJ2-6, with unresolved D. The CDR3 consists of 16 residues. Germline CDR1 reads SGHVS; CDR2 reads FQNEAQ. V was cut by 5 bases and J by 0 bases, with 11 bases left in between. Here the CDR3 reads CASSSIQVSGANVLTF. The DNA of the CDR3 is TGTGCCAGCAGCAGTATTCAAGTCTCTGGGGCCAACGTCCTGACTTTC.

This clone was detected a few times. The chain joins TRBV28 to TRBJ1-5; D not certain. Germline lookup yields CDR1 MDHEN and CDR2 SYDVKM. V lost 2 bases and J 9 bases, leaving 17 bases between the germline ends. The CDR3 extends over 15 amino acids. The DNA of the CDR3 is TGTGCCAGCAGTTTACCCACGACCGGGCCACCGCCCCAGCATTTT. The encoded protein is CASSLPTTGPPPQHF.

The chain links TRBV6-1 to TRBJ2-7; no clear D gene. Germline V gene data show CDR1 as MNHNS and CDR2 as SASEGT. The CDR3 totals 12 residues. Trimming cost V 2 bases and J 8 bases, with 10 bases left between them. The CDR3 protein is CASSENEDQQYF. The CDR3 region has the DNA TGTGCCAGCAGTGAAAACGAGGACCAGCAGTACTTC.

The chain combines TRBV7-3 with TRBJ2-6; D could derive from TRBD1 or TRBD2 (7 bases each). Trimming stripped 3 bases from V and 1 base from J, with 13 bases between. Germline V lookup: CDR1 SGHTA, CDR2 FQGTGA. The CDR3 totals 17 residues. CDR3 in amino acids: CASSFREGASGANVLTF. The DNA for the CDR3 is TGTGCCAGCAGCTTCAGGGAGGGGGCTTCTGGGGCCAACGTCCTGACTTTC.

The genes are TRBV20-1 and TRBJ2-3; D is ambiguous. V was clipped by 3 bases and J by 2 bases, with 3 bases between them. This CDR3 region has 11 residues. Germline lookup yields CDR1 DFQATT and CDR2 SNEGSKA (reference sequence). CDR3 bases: TGCAGTGCTAGTGACACAGATACGCAGTATTTT. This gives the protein CSASDTDTQYF.

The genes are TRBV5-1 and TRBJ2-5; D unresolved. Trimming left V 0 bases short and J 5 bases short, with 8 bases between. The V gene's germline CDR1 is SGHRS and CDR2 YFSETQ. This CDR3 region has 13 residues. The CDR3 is CASSLVLYETQYF. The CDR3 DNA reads TGCGCCAGCAGCTTGGTATTGTATGAGACCCAGTACTTC.

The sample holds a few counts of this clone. The CDR3 region has the DNA TGTGCTAGTGGTTTGGGCGGACTAGCGGCTTACAATGAGCAGTTCTTC. Translation: CASGLGGLAAYNEQFF. V gene TRBV12-5 combines with J gene TRBJ2-1; 10 bases align to TRBD2. Germline values: CDR1 LGHNT, CDR2 FRNRAP. The CDR3 sequence is 16 residues long. V lost 1 base and J lost 4; bases outside the gene matches: 4.

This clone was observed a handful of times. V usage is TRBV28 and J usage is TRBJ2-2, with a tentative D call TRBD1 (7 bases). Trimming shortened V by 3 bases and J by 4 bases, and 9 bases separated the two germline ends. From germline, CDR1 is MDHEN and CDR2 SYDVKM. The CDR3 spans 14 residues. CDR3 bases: TGTGCCAGCAGTTTTCAGGGGGGCACCGGGGAGCTGTTTTTT. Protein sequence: CASSFQGGTGELFF. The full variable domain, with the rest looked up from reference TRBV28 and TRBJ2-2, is DVKVTQSSRYLVKRTGEKVFLECVQDMDHENMFWYRQDPGLGLRLIYFSYDVKMKEKGDIPEGYSVSREKKERFSLILESASTNQTSMYLCASSFQGGTGELFFGEGSRLTVL.

For the CDR3, the DNA is TGTGCCAGTCCACCGGGACTCTCGAACACTGAAGCTTTCTTT. Its translation: CASPPGLSNTEAFF. V gene TRBV19 combines with J gene TRBJ1-1; D may be TRBD1 (5 bases). V was shortened by 8 bases and J by 1 base, with 14 bases between the two germline ends. The CDR3 loop spans 14 amino acids. Per germline, CDR1 LNHDA and CDR2 SQIVND (reference sequence).